What follows is one T cell receptor (beta chain) and its context. Its antigen is not known. Included in the TCR beta cDNA libraries were unique molecular identifiers. TCRdb re-analysed the PCR reads in MiXCR, keeping a single row per CDR3 protein. This table has hundreds of thousands of distinct CDR3 sequences, less than 40% appearing once. These data are taken from a study of post-analysis software for immune sequencing data. Background on the study: Clinical courses comprised relapsing-remitting, secondary progressive and progressive-relapsing multiple sclerosis.

Overall study findings and caveats: For normalized Chao1 diversity, multiple sclerosis patients scored significantly lower than controls did. Patients had higher frequencies than controls of roughly five TRBV segments, including TRBV5-6, TRBV5-1 and TRBV20-1.

The CDR3 is made up of 14 amino acids. V was pared by 0 bases and J by 0 bases, with 6 bases between. The V gene's germline CDR1 is DFQATT and CDR2 SNEGSKA (reference sequence). The chain combines TRBV20-1 with TRBJ2-1; perhaps TRBD1 as D (5 bases). This TCR derives from a girl under 18 with multiple sclerosis. The source material was blood. CDR3 coding DNA: TGCAGTGCTAGAGATCAGGGCTCCTACAATGAGCAGTTCTTC. This gives the protein CSARDQGSYNEQFF.